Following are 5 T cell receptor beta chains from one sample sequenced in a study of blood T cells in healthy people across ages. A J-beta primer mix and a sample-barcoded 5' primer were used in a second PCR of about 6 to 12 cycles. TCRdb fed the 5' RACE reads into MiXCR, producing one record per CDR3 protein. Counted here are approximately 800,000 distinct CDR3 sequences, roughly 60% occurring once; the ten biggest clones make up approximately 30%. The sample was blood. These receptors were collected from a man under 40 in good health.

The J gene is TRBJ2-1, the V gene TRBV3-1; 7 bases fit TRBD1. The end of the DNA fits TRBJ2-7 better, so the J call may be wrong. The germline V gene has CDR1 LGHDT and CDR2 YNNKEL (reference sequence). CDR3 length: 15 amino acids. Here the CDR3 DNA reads TGTGCCAGCAGCCAAGGACAGGGAACAGTCTACGAGCAGTACTTC. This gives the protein CASSQGQGTVYEQYF.

CDR3 nucleotide sequence: TGTGCCAGCATCCGAGACGGCGATTACACAGATACGCAGTATTTT. Translating gives CASIRDGDYTDTQYF. The genes are TRBV7-2 and TRBJ2-3; no clear D gene. Trimming took off 7 bases at V and 2 bases at J, with 16 bases between the two ends. Per the germline V gene, CDR1 is SGHTA and CDR2 is FQGNSA. This CDR3 has 15 amino acids.

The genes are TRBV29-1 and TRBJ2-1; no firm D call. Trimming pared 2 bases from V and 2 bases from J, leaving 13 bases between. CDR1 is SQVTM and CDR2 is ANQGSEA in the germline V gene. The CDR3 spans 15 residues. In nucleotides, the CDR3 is TGCAGCGTTGAAAGCTTATTGAGCCCCTACAATGAGCAGTTCTTC. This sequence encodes CSVESLLSPYNEQFF.

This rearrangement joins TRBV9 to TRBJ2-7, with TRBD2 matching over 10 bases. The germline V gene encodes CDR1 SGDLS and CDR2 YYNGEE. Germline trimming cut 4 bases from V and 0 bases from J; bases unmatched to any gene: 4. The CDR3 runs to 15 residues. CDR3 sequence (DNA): TGTGCCAGCAGCACGGGACTAGCGAGCTCCTACGAGCAGTACTTC. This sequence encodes CASSTGLASSYEQYF.

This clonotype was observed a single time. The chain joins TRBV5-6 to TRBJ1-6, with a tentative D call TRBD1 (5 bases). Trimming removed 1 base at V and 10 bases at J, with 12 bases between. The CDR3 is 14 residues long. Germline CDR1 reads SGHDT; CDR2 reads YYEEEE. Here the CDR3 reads CASSLLQGGSPLHF. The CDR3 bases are TGTGCCAGCAGCTTGCTGCAGGGAGGATCACCCCTCCACTTT.